The 25 T cell receptor beta chains in this list originate from one sample, sequenced in a study of shared T cell receptors in the human thymus. Here immunoSEQ multiplex PCR was the method, and the copy in TCRdb shows in-frame clones only, minus some. This repertoire shows approximately 730,000 clones, approximately 85% found once; its top ten account for roughly 0.01%. The sample was also linked to a second study, of human thymus T cells.

Sequencing input: thymocytes. Receptors originate from a girl younger than two with a congenital heart defect.

The genes are TRBV6-6 and TRBJ1-3; unclear D gene. The germline CDR1 and CDR2 sequences are MNHNY and SVGAGI (reference sequence). V lost 4 bases and J 3 bases, leaving 16 bases between the germline ends. This CDR3 is built from 16 residues. The CDR3 DNA reads as TGTGCCAGCAGTTGGCGGAGGGCAGAGAGTGGAAACACCATATATTTT. Its protein product is CASSWRRAESGNTIYF.

This clone was detected once. Its ends do not fully match the called genes, so a read error is possible. Other DNA sequences within the sample encode an identical CDR3. V usage is TRBV6-6 and J usage is TRBJ1-6, with a possible D match to TRBD1 (6 bases). CDR3 size: 12 residues. The germline CDR1 and CDR2 sequences are MNHNY and SVGAGI (reference sequence). The CDR3: CARDRPNSPLHF. CDR3 coding DNA: TGTGCCAGGGACAGACCAAATTCCCCCCTCCACTTT.

The V call is TRBV4-1, the J call TRBJ1-1; D is uncertain. Germline CDR1 and CDR2: MGHRA and YSYEKL. Between the trimmed V and J ends, which lost 4 bases and 8 bases, there was a span of 17 bases. This CDR3 has 14 residues. The CDR3 protein is CASSPKGALFEAFF. In DNA, the CDR3 is TGCGCCAGCAGCCCAAAAGGAGCGCTGTTCGAAGCTTTCTTT.

The chain joins TRBV12-5 to TRBJ1-1; 10 bases map to TRBD1. This CDR3 is 15 amino acids long. Germline V gene lookup returns CDR1 LGHNT and CDR2 FRNRAP. V dropped 5 bases and J dropped 4; count of bases not matched to a gene: 7. CDR3 sequence: CASGPRQGAGTEAFF. The CDR3, as DNA: TGTGCTAGTGGTCCTCGACAGGGGGCGGGCACTGAAGCTTTCTTT.

The chain joins TRBV6-6 to TRBJ2-7; TRBD1 aligns across 7 bases. Trimming took 4 bases from V and 5 from J; bases not matched to a gene: 11. The CDR3 consists of 15 residues. The germline CDR1 and CDR2 sequences are MNHNY and SVGAGI (reference sequence). CDR3 protein: CASSWGGYRGHEQYF. The CDR3 region has the DNA TGTGCCAGCAGTTGGGGCGGCTACAGGGGCCACGAGCAGTACTTC.

The chain links TRBV5-1 to TRBJ2-5; 11 bases agree with TRBD1. The CDR3 is 16 residues long. Germline lookup yields CDR1 SGHRS and CDR2 YFSETQ. The V gene end was trimmed by 1 base and the J gene end by 2 bases; junction bases not matched to a gene: 4. DNA of the CDR3: TGCGCCAGCAGCTTGATGGGACAGGGGGAACAAGAGACCCAGTACTTC. Translating it yields CASSLMGQGEQETQYF.

The V and J genes are TRBV7-3 and TRBJ1-2; TRBD1 matches at 7 bases. CDR3 length: 15 amino acids. Germline CDR1 reads SGHTA; CDR2 reads FQGTGA. V shed 5 bases and J 7 bases; nucleotides not matched to a gene: 13. CDR3 protein: CASSPQMTGMTGYTF. CDR3 bases: TGTGCCAGCAGCCCGCAAATGACAGGGATGACTGGCTACACCTTC.

The genes are TRBV7-6 and TRBJ2-3, with 7 bases fitting TRBD2. CDR1 and CDR2 (germline): SGHVS, FNYEAQ. CDR3 size: 16 residues. V lost 7 bases and J lost 2; bases outside the gene matches: 12. The CDR3 spells CASTDPASGNTDTQYF. The CDR3 DNA follows: TGTGCCAGCACCGACCCGGCTAGCGGAAACACAGATACGCAGTATTTT.

The chain is built from TRBV5-1 and TRBJ1-4; 9 bases match TRBD1. V lost 6 bases and J lost 7; bases outside the gene matches: 4. This CDR3 region has 13 residues. Germline loops: CDR1 SGHRS, CDR2 YFSETQ. CDR3 residues: CASKGTGTEKLFF. In nucleotides, the CDR3 is TGCGCCAGCAAGGGGACAGGGACTGAAAAACTGTTTTTT.

The V call is TRBV7-8, the J call TRBJ1-2, with 10 bases aligning to TRBD1. The CDR3 length is 16 residues. Germline CDR1 and CDR2: SGHVS and FQNEAQ. Germline trimming cut 1 base from V and 5 bases from J; bases unmatched to any gene: 7. CDR3 loop: CASSLDGEDRGYGYTF. The CDR3 DNA reads as TGTGCCAGCAGCTTAGATGGGGAGGACAGGGGGTATGGCTACACCTTC.

The V call is TRBV2, the J call TRBJ2-3; the D gene is possibly TRBD1 (7 bases). Looked up from germline, CDR1 is SNHLY and CDR2 is FYNNEI. V lost 7 bases and J 2 bases, leaving 22 bases between the germline ends. The CDR3 length is 17 residues. The CDR3 loop is CASTPRRGTVNTDTQYF. The CDR3 DNA reads as TGTGCCAGCACCCCCCGGAGGGGGACAGTCAACACAGATACGCAGTATTTT.

The chain couples TRBV25-1 to TRBJ1-5; a possible D gene is TRBD1 (5 bases). This CDR3 comprises 13 residues. Germline values: CDR1 MGHDK, CDR2 SYGVNS. V dropped 5 bases and J dropped 3 bases, with 8 bases sitting between them. CDR3 sequence reads: CASSTQDNQPQHF. The CDR3 DNA reads as TGTGCCAGCAGTACACAGGACAATCAGCCCCAGCATTTT.

This chain connects TRBV27 to TRBJ2-7, with TRBD2 matching 7 bases. This CDR3 is 15 amino acids long. Germline trimming cut 3 bases from V and 0 bases from J; bases unmatched to any gene: 5. Germline CDR1 reads MNHEY; CDR2 reads SMNVEV (reference sequence). The CDR3 bases are TGTGCCAGCAGTTTCTGGCGGGGGAACTCCTACGAGCAGTACTTC. Translation: CASSFWRGNSYEQYF.

V and J are TRBV4-1 and TRBJ2-3; D may be TRBD1 (6 bases). The CDR3 runs to 16 residues. Germline loops: CDR1 MGHRA, CDR2 YSYEKL. Trimming pared 2 bases from V and 2 bases from J, leaving 14 bases between. CDR3 sequence: CASSQRYRDTTDTQYF. CDR3 sequence (DNA): TGCGCCAGCAGCCAACGATACCGGGACACCACAGATACGCAGTATTTT.

The genes are TRBV6-1 and TRBJ2-5, with D unclear. In germline, CDR1 is MNHNS, CDR2 SASEGT. CDR3 length equals 14 residues. V was shortened by 8 bases and J by 9 bases, with 22 bases between the two germline ends. The CDR3 DNA reads TGTGCCAGCCTACGACGGCCAGACATTGTGGCCCAGTACTTC. Its protein is CASLRRPDIVAQYF.

The chain employs TRBV5-6 and TRBJ2-3; 12 bases agree with TRBD2. V lost 4 bases to trimming and J lost 2 bases; unmatched junction nucleotides: 11. The CDR3 runs to 18 residues. Germline V gene sequence: CDR1 SGHDT, CDR2 YYEEEE. CDR3 loop: CASSPRPTSGGPTDTQYF. CDR3 coding DNA: TGTGCCAGCAGCCCACGCCCGACTAGCGGGGGCCCCACAGATACGCAGTATTTT.

This clone was seen a single time. V and J are TRBV28 and TRBJ1-1; 9 nucleotides match TRBD1. The CDR3 runs 13 residues. The junction had 6 bases not matched to a gene; V was cut back by 6 bases and J by 7 bases. Germline V CDR1 and CDR2: MDHEN, SYDVKM. CDR3 coding DNA: TGTGCCAGCAGGGGGGACAGGGTCTTTGAAGCTTTCTTT. This encodes CASRGDRVFEAFF.

V and J are TRBV6-1 and TRBJ1-6, with D maybe TRBD1 (5 bases). This CDR3 is built from 16 residues. Trimming removed 1 base from V and 7 bases from J, with 14 bases in between. CDR1 MNHNS and CDR2 SASEGT come from the germline V gene. The CDR3 spells CASSEEGESRNSPLHF. The CDR3 nucleotides are TGTGCCAGCAGTGAAGAAGGGGAAAGTAGGAATTCACCCCTCCACTTT.

This sequence joins TRBV9 and TRBJ1-1, with TRBD1 matching 9 bases. V dropped 4 bases and J dropped 11; count of bases not matched to a gene: 6. CDR1 is SGDLS and CDR2 is YYNGEE in the germline V gene. The CDR3 covers 12 residues. DNA of the CDR3: TGTGCCAGCAGCCCGTCACAGGGGGCGGCTTTCTTT. It specifies CASSPSQGAAFF.

Turning to this clone: At one end the junction does not follow the germline gene, possibly because of a read error. V is TRBV4-1 and J is TRBJ2-7; D may be TRBD1 (6 bases). The CDR3 is 16 amino acids. Germline V gene data show CDR1 as MGHRA and CDR2 as YSYEKL. In DNA form, the CDR3 reads TGCGCCAGCACCCAAACGCTTGGGGGCTACTCATCGGAGCAGTACTTC. It yields the protein CASTQTLGGYSSEQYF.

V usage is TRBV7-3 and J usage is TRBJ2-7; D might be TRBD2 (6 bases). CDR1 is SGHTA, CDR2 FQGTGA, per germline. With 1 base removed from V and 2 bases from J, the gap between germline ends came to 9 bases. This CDR3 has 14 residues. CDR3 sequence reads: CASSLNGGTYEQYF. CDR3 nucleotide sequence: TGTGCCAGCAGCTTAAATGGAGGGACCTACGAGCAGTACTTC.

V and J are TRBV4-1 and TRBJ2-6, with D perhaps TRBD1 (5 bases). Trimming removed 0 bases at V and 0 bases at J, with 15 bases between. In germline, CDR1 is MGHRA, CDR2 YSYEKL. The CDR3 totals 19 residues. This CDR3 reads CASSQDPPRARSGANVLTF. In DNA, the CDR3 is TGCGCCAGCAGCCAAGATCCACCCAGGGCCCGCTCTGGGGCCAACGTCCTGACTTTC.

The chain uses TRBV4-2 and TRBJ1-5; 7 bases are shared with TRBD1. CDR3 length: 16 amino acids. V was clipped by 4 bases and J by 7 bases; unmatched bases: 13. Germline assignment: CDR1 LGHNA and CDR2 YNFKEQ. For the CDR3, the DNA is TGTGCCAGCAGCCCGATATTAGACAGGGACGACCAGCCCCAGCATTTT. Protein sequence: CASSPILDRDDQPQHF.

The chain uses TRBV7-2 and TRBJ1-5, with 8 bases lining up with TRBD1. The J segment lost 9 bases and the V segment lost 5 bases, leaving 12 bases of the junction unmatched. Germline CDR1 and CDR2: SGHTA and FQGNSA. The CDR3 is 15 residues long. CDR3 sequence: CASSHTGGLTMPQHF. For the CDR3, the DNA is TGTGCCAGCAGCCACACAGGGGGTTTGACAATGCCCCAGCATTTT.

The CDR3 nucleotides read TGTGCCAGCAGTCGAATAAGACCAGGGGATGAAAAACTGTTTTTT. The encoded protein is CASSRIRPGDEKLFF. The rearrangement uses TRBV2 and TRBJ1-4; the D gene is possibly TRBD1 (6 bases). V was cut by 5 bases and J by 6 bases, with 16 bases left in between. CDR3 length: 15 residues. The germline V gene encodes CDR1 SNHLY and CDR2 FYNNEI. Complete variable domain (other parts from reference TRBV2 and TRBJ1-4): EPEVTQTPSHQVTQMGQEVILRCVPISNHLYFYWYRQILGQKVEFLVSFYNNEISEKSEIFDDQFSVERPDGSNFTLKIRSTKLEDSAMYFCASSRIRPGDEKLFFGSGTQLSVL.